This T cell receptor (beta chain) was found in a study of blood T cell repertoires in COVID-19. Germline CDR1 LGHNA, CDR2 YNFKEQ. CDR3 length: 14 amino acids. With V trimmed by 4 bases and J by 7 bases, 4 bases remained unmatched. Authors' analysis steps: Amplification from reference gene primers served as the basis for estimated nucleated cell counts. The repertoire was sequenced with immunoSEQ multiplex PCR; TCRdb's copy has only in-frame clones and lacks some. The V and J calls and clone size come from that table; D and trimming were worked out from the DNA. Of approximately 220,000 clones in the sample, roughly nine tenths were seen once.

The sequencing input was peripheral blood. This clonotype was obtained from a woman in her forties or fifties with acute or convalescent COVID-19. The J gene is TRBJ1-4, the V gene TRBV4-2, with TRBD1 identical over 9 bases. The CDR3 spells CASSPTGGSEKLFF. The CDR3 DNA reads as TGTGCCAGCAGCCCGACAGGGGGATCTGAAAAACTGTTTTTT.